This TCR beta chain was observed in a study of T cells after yellow fever vaccination (dated by TCRdb to between 2017 and 2020). For context, the study as a whole: The SMART-Seq v4 Ultra Low Input RNA kit was used to prepare libraries from fractions with low cell numbers. To follow T-cell clones before and after both primary and booster YFV17D yellow fever vaccination, bulk TCR alpha and beta repertoires underwent longitudinal sequencing. Two healthy male donors, one aged 18 to 29 and one aged 30 to 39 years, were included in the cohort. Blood samples were taken at several timepoints before and after primary and secondary immunization, and bulk PBMC replicates and cell subsets were isolated.

The reads were generated on an Illumina NovaSeq 6000. TCR cDNA was synthesized by 5'RACE template switching, through which a universal primer site and unique molecular identifiers were introduced. Priming for cDNA synthesis came from both the TCR alpha and TCR beta constant segments. Library amplification involved two PCR steps, and the second step added sample barcodes and sequencing adapters. Sequencing of libraries was performed on Illumina HiSeq 2500 (2x100 bp) or NovaSeq (2x150 bp). Per the authors' processing: Reads were demultiplexed and collapsed into UMI consensus sequences with MIGEC, and V(D)J alignment was performed with MiXCR. Clonotypes responding to the vaccine were identified with edgeR on replicate PBMC samples, with the criteria of FDR below 0.01 and a log2 fold change above 5 up to day 15. CD4 or CD8 identity was assigned to each bulk clonotype according to whether the clonotype was present at higher abundance in the sequenced CD4 repertoire or the sequenced CD8 repertoire. Through fastp at Q25 and MiXCR, TCRdb rebuilt clones from the public reads, retaining in-frame beta chains. Rows with one shared CDR3 protein collapse into an entry with the most common genes and DNA. In this record, the V and J calls reflect TCRdb's handling and not the investigators' own analysis. The sample table shows 100,000 to 150,000 distinct CDR3 sequences, and 13% to 15% are seen once. The ten largest clones take up 35% to 45% of the sample.

According to the study, the label for this sample's treatment or condition signals: live attenuated yellow fever vaccine strain. PBMCs were isolated from peripheral blood using a standard Ficoll-Paque protocol. Dynabeads CD4 and CD8 positive selection kits were used to isolate CD4 and CD8 T-cell fractions. TriZol was used to extract RNA from bulk PBMCs, CD4 and CD8 fractions, and dextramer-positive and dextramer-negative fractions. The CDR3 measures 16 amino acids from cysteine to phenylalanine. Of all the DNA, just the CDR3 is kept, 48 bases in frame from base 1. Via the germline V gene, CDR1 is SGHVS and CDR2 FQNEAQ. V gives up 7 bases and J gives up 6 bases, and the segment between their germline ends measures 22 bases. Comment on this clonotype: Its antigen is currently not known. The record has no base qualities; no much larger clone is one base away.

General findings and caveats noted by the study authors: A small fraction of clonotypes appeared in both the CD4 and CD8 compartments, likely as a result of convergent recombination. The secondary T-cell response was weaker than the primary response but faster, peaking on day 5 instead of day 15. Only two donors were included in the study, so the extent to which the findings can be generalized is limited. Computational filtering was needed because FACS-sorted repertoires could contain abundant contaminating clonotypes from the bulk population. After the booster, most clones that had expanded after primary vaccination were detected again (nearly 97% of CD4 and around nine tenths of CD8), suggesting broad maintenance of memory.

This chain is built from TRBV7-8 and TRBJ2-1; perhaps TRBD2 is the D gene, with 6 bases matching. The clonotype comes from a man younger than 30 who received the YFV17D yellow fever vaccine. The starting material was CD8+ T cells sorted from PBMCs, obtained 5 days after the yellow fever booster vaccination. The base sequence is TGTGCCAGCACCCTAACTCGGGGGATAGGGCCCAATGAGCAGTTCTTC. The resulting protein is CASTLTRGIGPNEQFF.